The sequence of this T cell receptor (beta chain) was determined in a study of shared clonotypes between healthy human individuals. TCRdb keeps only in-frame clones here, not all; method: immunoSEQ multiplex PCR. The sample yields some 1.1 million clones, roughly 80% seen once. The CDR3 is 15 residues long. The trim removed 6 bases at V and 6 bases at J, leaving 14 bases unmatched. Germline V gene data show CDR1 as SGDLS and CDR2 as YYNGEE. This clone was detected only once. Sequenced material: memory CD4+ T cells from PBMCs. Subset defined: CD45RA-negative fraction. The V and J genes are TRBV9 and TRBJ2-7, with 8 bases lining up with TRBD1. This TCR came from a man aged 18 to 35 in good health. Some clones in this sample may be carry-over from other donors' samples. This CDR3 is CASNSIGTGPAEQYF. The CDR3 nucleotides read TGTGCCAGCAACTCAATCGGGACAGGACCTGCCGAGCAGTACTTC.